This T cell receptor (beta chain) was captured in a study of blood T cell repertoires in COVID-19. About the study: Some COVID-19 samples were acute and others convalescent; all came from the United States, Italy and Spain. The cDNA or gDNA used as material had been derived from T cells, B-cell-depleted T cells, or PBMCs.

The CDR3 has 16 residues. J lost 5 bases, V lost 6 bases, and 15 bases had no gene match. Germline V gene sequence: CDR1 MDHEN, CDR2 SYDVKM. Data came from immunoSEQ multiplex PCR; TCRdb stores just in-frame clones and leaves some out. The sample has nearly 300,000 clones, less than 85% seen once. Patients in Seattle were enrolled during active infection, then followed longitudinally. The gene calls are TRBV28 and TRBJ1-1; 7 nucleotides match TRBD1. The TCR sequence derives from a human donor with COVID-19, enrolled during active disease. The donor label of this sample is uncertain. The sample comprised peripheral blood. DNA for the CDR3: TGTGCCAGCAGGGCCGCGACAGGGAGAGTGTCGACTGAAGCTTTCTTT. This sequence encodes CASRAATGRVSTEAFF.